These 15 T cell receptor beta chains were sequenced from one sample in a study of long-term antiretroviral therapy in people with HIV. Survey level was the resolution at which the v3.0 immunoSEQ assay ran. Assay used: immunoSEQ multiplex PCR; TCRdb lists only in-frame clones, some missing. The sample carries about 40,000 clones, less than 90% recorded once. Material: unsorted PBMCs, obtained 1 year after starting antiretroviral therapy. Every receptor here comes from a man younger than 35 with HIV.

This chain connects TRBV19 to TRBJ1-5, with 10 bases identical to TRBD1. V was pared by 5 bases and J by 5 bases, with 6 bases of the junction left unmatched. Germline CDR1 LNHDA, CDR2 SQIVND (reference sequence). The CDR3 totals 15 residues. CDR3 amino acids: CASSFGTGADQPQHF. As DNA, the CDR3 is TGTGCCAGTAGTTTCGGGACAGGGGCGGATCAGCCCCAGCATTTT.

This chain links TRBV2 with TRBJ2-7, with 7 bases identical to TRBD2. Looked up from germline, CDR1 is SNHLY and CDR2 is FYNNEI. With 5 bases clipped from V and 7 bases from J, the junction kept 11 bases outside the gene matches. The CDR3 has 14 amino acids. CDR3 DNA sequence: TGTGCCAGCAGTTGGGACTATCGTTCAGTAGAGCAGTACTTC. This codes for CASSWDYRSVEQYF.

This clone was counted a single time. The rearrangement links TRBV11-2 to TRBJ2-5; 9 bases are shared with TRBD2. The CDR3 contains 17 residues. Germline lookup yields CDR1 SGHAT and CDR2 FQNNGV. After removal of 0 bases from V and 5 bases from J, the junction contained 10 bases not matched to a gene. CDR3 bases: TGTGCCAGCAGCTTAGATCCGACTAGCGGTACAGGGGAGACCCAGTACTTC. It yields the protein CASSLDPTSGTGETQYF.

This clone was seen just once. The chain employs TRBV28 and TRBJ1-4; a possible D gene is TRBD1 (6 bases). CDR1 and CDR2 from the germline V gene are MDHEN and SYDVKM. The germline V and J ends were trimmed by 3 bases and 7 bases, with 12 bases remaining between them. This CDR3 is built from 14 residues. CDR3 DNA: TGTGCCAGCAGTTTGGAACAGGGTGCTGAAAAACTGTTTTTT. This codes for CASSLEQGAEKLFF.

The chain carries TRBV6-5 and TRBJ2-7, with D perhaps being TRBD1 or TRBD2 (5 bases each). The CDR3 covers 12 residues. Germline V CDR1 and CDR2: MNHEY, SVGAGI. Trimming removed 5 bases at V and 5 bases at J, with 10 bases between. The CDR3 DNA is TGTGCCAGCAGTCCCGGGACGGACGAGCAGTACTTC. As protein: CASSPGTDEQYF.

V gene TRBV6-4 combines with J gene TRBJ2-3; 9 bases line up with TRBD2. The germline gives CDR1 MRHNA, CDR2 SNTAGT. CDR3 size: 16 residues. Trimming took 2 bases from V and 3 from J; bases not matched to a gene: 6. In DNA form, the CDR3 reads TGTGCCAGCAGTGACCAGGCGGGAGGGCCGACAGATACGCAGTATTTT. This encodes CASSDQAGGPTDTQYF.

The chain's CDR3 is CSVPGPGELFF. The CDR3 DNA reads as TGCAGCGTTCCAGGGCCCGGGGAGCTGTTTTTT. The V and J genes are TRBV29-1 and TRBJ2-2; tentative D call: TRBD1 (5 bases). V gave up 5 bases and J gave up 6 bases, with 7 bases separating them. The CDR3 runs to 11 residues. Germline CDR1 is SQVTM and CDR2 is ANQGSEA.

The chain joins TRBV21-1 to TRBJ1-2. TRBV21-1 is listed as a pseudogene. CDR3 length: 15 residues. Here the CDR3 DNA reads TGTGCCAGCAGCAAAGCGCGGGGGACCAACTATGGCTACACCTTC. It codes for CASSKARGTNYGYTF.

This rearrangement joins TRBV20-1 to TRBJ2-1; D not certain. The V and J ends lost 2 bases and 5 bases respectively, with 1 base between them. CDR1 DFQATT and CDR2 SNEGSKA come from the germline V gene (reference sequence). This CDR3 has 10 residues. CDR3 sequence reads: CSARNNEQFF. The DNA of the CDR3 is TGCAGTGCTAGAAACAATGAGCAGTTCTTC.

The chain's CDR3 is CASSAGTSGTRDEQFF. The CDR3, as DNA: TGTGCCAGCAGCGCTGGGACTAGCGGGACCCGGGATGAGCAGTTCTTC. The rearrangement links TRBV7-6 to TRBJ2-1, with 13 bases that match TRBD2. Germline V gene sequence: CDR1 SGHVS, CDR2 FNYEAQ. The CDR3 has 16 amino acids. V shed 5 bases, J shed 8 bases, and the junction held 9 bases outside the gene matches.

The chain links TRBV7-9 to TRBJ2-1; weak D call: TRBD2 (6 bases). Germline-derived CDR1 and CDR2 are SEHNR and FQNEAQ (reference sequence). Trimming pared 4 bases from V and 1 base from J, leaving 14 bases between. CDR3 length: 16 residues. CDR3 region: CASSSDRDSSYNEQFF. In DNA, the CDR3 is TGTGCCAGCAGCTCCGACCGGGACTCATCCTACAATGAGCAGTTCTTC.

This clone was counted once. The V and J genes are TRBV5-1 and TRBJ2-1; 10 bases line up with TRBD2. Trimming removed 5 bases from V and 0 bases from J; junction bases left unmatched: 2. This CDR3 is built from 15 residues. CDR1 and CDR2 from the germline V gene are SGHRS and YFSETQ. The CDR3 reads CASSPSGSSYNEQFF. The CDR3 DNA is TGCGCCAGCAGTCCTAGCGGGAGCTCCTACAATGAGCAGTTCTTC. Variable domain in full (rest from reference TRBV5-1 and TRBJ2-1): KAGVTQTPRYLIKTRGQQVTLSCSPISGHRSVSWYQQTPGQGLQFLFEYFSETQRNKGNFPGRFSGRQFSNSRSEMNVSTLELGDSALYLCASSPSGSSYNEQFFGPGTRLTVL.

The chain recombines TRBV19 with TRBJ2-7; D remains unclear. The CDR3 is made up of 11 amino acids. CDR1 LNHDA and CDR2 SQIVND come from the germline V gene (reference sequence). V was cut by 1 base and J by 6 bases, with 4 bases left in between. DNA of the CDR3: TGTGCCAGTAGTATAGGAAGCGAGCAGTACTTC. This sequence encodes CASSIGSEQYF.

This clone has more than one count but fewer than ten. Here the CDR3 reads CASSPRRSGANVLTF. In DNA form, the CDR3 reads TGTGCCAGCAGCCCCCGGCGCTCTGGGGCCAACGTCCTGACTTTC. V is TRBV11-2 and J is TRBJ2-6; no definite D call. Trimming removed 5 bases from V and 0 bases from J, with 8 bases in between. The germline V gene encodes CDR1 SGHAT and CDR2 FQNNGV. This CDR3 comprises 15 residues.

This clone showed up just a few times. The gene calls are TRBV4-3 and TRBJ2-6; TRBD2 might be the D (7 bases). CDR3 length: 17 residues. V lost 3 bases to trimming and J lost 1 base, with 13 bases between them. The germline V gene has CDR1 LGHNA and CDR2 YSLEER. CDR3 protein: CASSHEGGTSGANVLTF. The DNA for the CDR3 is TGCGCCAGCAGCCATGAGGGGGGGACATCTGGGGCCAACGTCCTGACTTTC.